These 19 T cell receptor beta chains came from one sample sequenced in a study of blood T cell repertoires in COVID-19 (dated by TCRdb to the early 2020s). Receptor amplification or capture employed the immunoSEQ multiplex PCR assay. In its TCRdb copy, this immuneACCESS table keeps in-frame sequences only and misses some clones. Where compared with another copy, unresolved V genes explain less than half of these, and the others have no known cause. The sample includes 180,000 or so clones, with about 85% observed a single time. Of the sample, about 1.2% is held by the ten largest clones. The sequenced material came from peripheral blood. Receptors were obtained from a man in his fifties or sixties who had recovered from COVID-19.

The V and J genes are TRBV18 and TRBJ1-2, with a tentative D call TRBD1 (6 bases). Trimming removed 3 bases at V and 5 bases at J, with 16 bases between. This CDR3 has 15 amino acids. The germline gives CDR1 KGHSH, CDR2 LQKENI. The chain's CDR3 is CASSPSSGDAYGYTF. The CDR3, as DNA: TGTGCCAGCTCACCCTCGTCAGGGGACGCGTATGGCTACACCTTC.

This chain joins TRBV10-3 and TRBJ2-5, with no clear D. CDR3 size: 12 residues. The germline V gene encodes CDR1 ENHRY and CDR2 SYGVKD. The germline V and J ends were trimmed by 3 bases and 4 bases, with 6 bases remaining between them. In DNA form, the CDR3 reads TGTGCCATCAGTGAACTTGGAGAGACCCAGTACTTC. It encodes CAISELGETQYF.

The chain is built from TRBV12-3 or TRBV12-4 and TRBJ1-2, with TRBD1 matching 10 bases. This CDR3 has 13 residues. J gave up 9 bases and V 3 bases, and 4 bases lay outside the gene matches. CDR3 residues: CASSFRDRGSYTF. The CDR3 nucleotides are TGTGCCAGCAGTTTCCGGGACAGGGGAAGCTACACCTTC.

This chain links TRBV18 with TRBJ2-7, with 7 bases fitting TRBD1. This CDR3 is 14 amino acids long. Germline V gene lookup returns CDR1 KGHSH and CDR2 LQKENI. The trim removed 1 base at V and 4 bases at J, leaving 4 bases unmatched. Here the CDR3 reads CASSPLLQGYEQYF. The CDR3 DNA is TGTGCCAGCTCACCACTCCTACAGGGGTACGAGCAGTACTTC.

This chain connects TRBV20-1 to TRBJ2-3; D not resolved. Trimming left V 2 bases short and J 6 bases short, with 6 bases between. CDR3 length: 11 amino acids. Looked up from germline, CDR1 is DFQATT and CDR2 is SNEGSKA (reference sequence). DNA of the CDR3: TGCAGTGCTAGATCCGGGGATACGCAGTATTTT. Translation gives CSARSGDTQYF.

V usage is TRBV5-4 and J usage is TRBJ2-2, with 7 bases matching TRBD1. The CDR3 consists of 15 residues. The V and J ends lost 3 bases and 5 bases, in that order; junction bases with no gene match: 7. The germline gives CDR1 SGHNT, CDR2 YYREEE (reference sequence). The CDR3 DNA reads TGTGCCAGCAGCTCTGGCCAGGGGGTGACCGGGGAGCTGTTTTTT. It translates to CASSSGQGVTGELFF.

The chain employs TRBV19 and TRBJ2-3; 13 nucleotides align to TRBD2. Trimming took 2 bases from V and 4 from J; bases not matched to a gene: 3. This CDR3 region has 16 residues. Germline CDR1 LNHDA, CDR2 SQIVND (reference sequence). CDR3 sequence: CASSITSGGASDTQYF. The CDR3 nucleotides read TGTGCCAGTAGTATAACTAGCGGGGGGGCATCAGATACGCAGTATTTT.

The chain employs TRBV9 and TRBJ1-5, with TRBD1 matching 8 bases. There are 14 residues in the CDR3. V lost 2 bases, J lost 9 bases, and 7 bases stayed unmatched. The V gene's germline CDR1 is SGDLS and CDR2 YYNGEE. For the CDR3, the DNA is TGTGCCAGCAGCGTCGGCAGGGGGCTGGGGCCCCAGCATTTT. Encoded protein: CASSVGRGLGPQHF. The complete variable domain, with remaining parts taken from reference TRBV9 and TRBJ1-5, reads DSGVTQTPKHLITATGQRVTLRCSPRSGDLSVYWYQQSLDQGLQFLIQYYNGEERAKGNILERFSAQQFPDLHSELNLSSLELGDSALYFCASSVGRGLGPQHFGDGTRLSIL.

The chain joins TRBV7-2 to TRBJ1-1; D call uncertain. The CDR3 contains 12 residues. Germline V gene lookup returns CDR1 SGHTA and CDR2 FQGNSA. V lost 3 bases to trimming and J lost 5 bases, with 7 bases between them. Here the CDR3 DNA reads TGTGCCAGCAGCTTTGAGAGGACTGAAGCTTTCTTT. This encodes CASSFERTEAFF.

The chain recombines TRBV10-3 with TRBJ2-7; 7 bases agree with TRBD1. J was trimmed by 5 bases and V by 6 bases; bases with no gene match: 7. The germline V gene encodes CDR1 ENHRY and CDR2 SYGVKD. The CDR3 has 13 residues. In nucleotides, the CDR3 is TGTGCCATCAGAGGACAGGCTAAGGACGAGCAGTACTTC. Its translation is CAIRGQAKDEQYF.

V usage is TRBV13 and J usage is TRBJ1-1; D is unresolved. CDR1 and CDR2 from the germline V gene are PRHDT and FYEKMQ (reference sequence). V dropped 5 bases and J dropped 5 bases, with 18 bases sitting between them. The CDR3 is 15 amino acids. The CDR3 DNA reads as TGTGCCAGCAGCCCTAGGGTCGGGGATTTAACTGAAGCTTTCTTT. It specifies CASSPRVGDLTEAFF.

A few counts support this clone. This rearrangement joins TRBV27 to TRBJ1-4; possibly TRBD1 for D (5 bases). CDR1 and CDR2 (germline): MNHEY, SMNVEV (reference sequence). This CDR3 has 17 residues. Trimming took 5 bases from V and 5 from J, leaving 21 bases between them. This chain's CDR3 is CASSGVGSRGANEKLFF. CDR3 nucleotide sequence: TGTGCCAGCAGTGGGGTCGGGAGTAGGGGTGCGAATGAAAAACTGTTTTTT. Variable domain in full (rest from reference TRBV27 and TRBJ1-4): EAQVTQNPRYLITVTGKKLTVTCSQNMNHEYMSWYRQDPGLGLRQIYYSMNVEVTDKGDVPEGYKVSRKEKRNFPLILESPSPNQTSLYFCASSGVGSRGANEKLFFGSGTQLSVL.

Turning to this clone: The sample has other DNA sequences that encode this CDR3 too. The chain combines TRBV3-1 (or the pseudogene TRBV3-2) with TRBJ1-1; 7 nucleotides agree with TRBD1. V lost 3 bases and J lost 2; bases outside the gene matches: 3. Germline V CDR1 and CDR2: LGHDT, YNNKEL (reference sequence). This CDR3 has 14 residues. CDR3 nucleotide sequence: TGTGCCAGCAGCCAGGGGGACAGAAACACTGAAGCTTTCTTT. Amino acid sequence: CASSQGDRNTEAFF.

The J gene is TRBJ2-2, the V gene TRBV2, with D possibly being TRBD1 (6 bases). The CDR3 covers 14 residues. Trimming pared 7 bases from V and 2 bases from J, leaving 11 bases between. The germline V gene encodes CDR1 SNHLY and CDR2 FYNNEI. The CDR3 coding sequence is TGTGCCAGCAAACGACAGGTCAACACCGGGGAGCTGTTTTTT. Translating gives CASKRQVNTGELFF.

The chain combines TRBV6-5 with TRBJ2-3; D unclear. V was trimmed by 4 bases and J by 2 bases, leaving 10 bases between them. The CDR3 is made up of 14 amino acids. Per the germline V gene, CDR1 is MNHEY and CDR2 is SVGAGI. The CDR3 nucleotides are TGTGCCAGCAGTTTGGCAACCTTCACAGATACGCAGTATTTT. It translates to CASSLATFTDTQYF.

The V call is TRBV28, the J call TRBJ1-1, with 7 bases lining up with TRBD1. The junction had 10 bases not matched to a gene; V was cut back by 6 bases and J by 0 bases. Germline V CDR1 and CDR2: MDHEN, SYDVKM. The CDR3 runs 16 residues. The CDR3 DNA is TGTGCCAGCAGACTAATCCGGGACAGCATGAACACTGAAGCTTTCTTT. It codes for CASRLIRDSMNTEAFF.

Turning to this clone: This may arise from a read error, as a much more abundant clone is one base away. V gene TRBV6-2 or TRBV6-3 combines with J gene TRBJ1-2; 7 bases map to TRBD1. Germline V gene lookup returns CDR1 MNHEY and CDR2 SVGEGT. The CDR3 loop spans 15 amino acids. The CDR3 is CASSYRDSKNYGYIF. In nucleotides, the CDR3 is TGTGCCAGCAGTTACAGGGACAGCAAAAACTATGGCTACATCTTC.

The chain couples TRBV11-3 to TRBJ2-7; 11 nucleotides align to TRBD1. The CDR3 consists of 15 residues. In germline, CDR1 is SGHNT, CDR2 YENEEA. The V and J ends lost 3 bases and 3 bases, in that order; junction bases with no gene match: 4. The CDR3 here is CASSLGQGGYYEQYF. DNA of the CDR3: TGTGCCAGCAGCTTGGGACAGGGGGGTTACTACGAGCAGTACTTC.

J is TRBJ2-7 and V is TRBV5-4; D is perhaps TRBD2 (6 bases). The germline V gene encodes CDR1 SGHNT and CDR2 YYREEE (reference sequence). Trimming shortened V by 4 bases and J by 11 bases, and 16 bases separated the two germline ends. The CDR3 sequence is 12 residues long. The CDR3 region is CASSTTTGLEYF. CDR3 sequence (DNA): TGTGCCAGCAGCACTACCACGGGACTGGAGTACTTC.